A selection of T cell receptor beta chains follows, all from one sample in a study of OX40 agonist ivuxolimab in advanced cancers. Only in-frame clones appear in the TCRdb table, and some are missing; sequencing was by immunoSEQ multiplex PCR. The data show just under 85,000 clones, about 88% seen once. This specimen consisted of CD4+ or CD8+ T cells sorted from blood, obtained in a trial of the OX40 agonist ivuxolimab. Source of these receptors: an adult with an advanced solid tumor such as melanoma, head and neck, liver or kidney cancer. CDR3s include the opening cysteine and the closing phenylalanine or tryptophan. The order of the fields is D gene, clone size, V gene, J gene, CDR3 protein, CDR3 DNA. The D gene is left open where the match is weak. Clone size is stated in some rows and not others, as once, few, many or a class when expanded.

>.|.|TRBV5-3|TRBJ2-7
CARSHYEQYF
TGTGCCAGGAGCCACTACGAGCAGTACTTC
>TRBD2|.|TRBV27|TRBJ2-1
CASSNSPERGYNEQFF
TGTGCCAGCAGTAACTCGCCCGAGCGGGGGTACAATGAGCAGTTCTTC
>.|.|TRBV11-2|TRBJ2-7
CASSPGGGQVAYEQYF
TGTGCCAGCAGCCCCGGGGGCGGCCAAGTAGCCTACGAGCAGTACTTC
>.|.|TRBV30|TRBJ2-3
CAWTRYTDTQYF
TGTGCCTGGACACGGTACACAGATACGCAGTATTTT
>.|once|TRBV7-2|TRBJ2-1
CASSLSRPNQQFF
TGTGCCAGCAGCTTATCTAGGCCCAATCAGCAGTTCTTC
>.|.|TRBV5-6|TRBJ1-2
CASSLVSVAYGYTF
TGTGCCAGCAGCTTGGTCTCCGTAGCCTATGGCTACACCTTC
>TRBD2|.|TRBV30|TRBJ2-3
CAWSAGLAGGPDTQYF
TGTGCCTGGAGCGCCGGACTAGCGGGAGGTCCAGATACGCAGTATTTT
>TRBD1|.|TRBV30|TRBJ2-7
CAWSGGQGRTYEQYF
TGTGCCTGGAGTGGGGGACAGGGAAGAACCTACGAGCAGTACTTC
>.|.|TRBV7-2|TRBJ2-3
CASSLGASTDTQYF
TGTGCCAGCAGCTTAGGAGCTAGCACAGATACGCAGTATTTT
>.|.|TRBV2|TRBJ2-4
CASSELTVGDIQYF
TGTGCCAGCAGTGAATTGACAGTGGGGGACATTCAGTACTTC
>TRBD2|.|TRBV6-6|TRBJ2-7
CASSYSASGSSAQYF
TGTGCCAGCAGTTACTCGGCTAGCGGGAGTTCGGCGCAGTACTTC
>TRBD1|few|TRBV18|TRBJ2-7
CASSPGQGVHEQYF
TGTGCCAGCTCACCAGGACAGGGCGTCCACGAGCAGTACTTC
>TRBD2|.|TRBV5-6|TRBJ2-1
CASSRLAGDLIPFF
TGTGCCAGCAGTCGACTAGCGGGGGACCTTATTCCGTTCTTC
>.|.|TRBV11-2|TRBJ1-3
CASSLGTEGNTIYF
TGTGCCAGCAGCTTGGGGACGGAGGGAAACACCATATATTTT
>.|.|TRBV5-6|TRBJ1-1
CASSLSGTRGEAFF
TGTGCCAGCAGCTTGAGCGGGACCCGTGGGGAAGCTTTCTTT
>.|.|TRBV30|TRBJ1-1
CAWSVQENTEAFF
TGTGCCTGGAGTGTACAAGAGAACACTGAAGCTTTCTTT
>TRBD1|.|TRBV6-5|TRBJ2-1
CASSRQGANEQFF
TGTGCCAGCAGTCGACAGGGAGCTAATGAGCAGTTCTTC
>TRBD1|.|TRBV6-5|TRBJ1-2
CASSYGDRGEGYTF
TGTGCCAGCAGTTACGGGGACAGGGGGGAAGGCTACACCTTC
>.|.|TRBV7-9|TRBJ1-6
CASSKGGRDNSPLHF
TGTGCCAGCAGCAAAGGCGGCAGGGATAATTCACCCCTCCACTTT
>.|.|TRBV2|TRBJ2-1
CASSPADREQFF
TGTGCCAGCAGTCCCGCGGATCGAGAGCAGTTCTTC
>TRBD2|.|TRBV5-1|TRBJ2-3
CASSWGLAGPSTDTQYF
TGCGCCAGCAGCTGGGGACTAGCGGGACCTAGCACAGATACGCAGTATTTT
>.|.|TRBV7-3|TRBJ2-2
CASSVRPLGDGTGELFF
TGTGCCAGCAGCGTCAGACCCCTTGGTGATGGTACCGGGGAGCTGTTTTTT
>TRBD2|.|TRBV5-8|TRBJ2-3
CASSPRLLAVLTDTQYF
TGTGCCAGCAGCCCGCGCCTACTAGCGGTGCTCACAGATACGCAGTATTTT
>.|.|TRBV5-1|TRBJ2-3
CASSRQGGTDTQYF
TGCGCCAGCAGTAGACAGGGAGGGACAGATACGCAGTATTTT
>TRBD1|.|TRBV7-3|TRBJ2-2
CASRPAGTGLTGELFF
TGTGCCAGCAGACCCGCCGGGACAGGGTTAACCGGGGAGCTGTTTTTT
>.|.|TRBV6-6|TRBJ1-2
CASNWRRQPDGYTF
TGTGCCAGCAATTGGAGGCGGCAGCCAGATGGCTACACCTTC
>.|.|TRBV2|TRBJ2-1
CASSGGRGKINEQFF
TGTGCCAGCAGTGGCGGCAGGGGTAAAATCAATGAGCAGTTCTTC
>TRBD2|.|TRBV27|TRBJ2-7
CASSPELARRGEQYF
TGTGCCAGCAGTCCCGAACTAGCGCGGCGGGGCGAGCAGTACTTC
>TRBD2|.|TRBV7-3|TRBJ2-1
CASSLHGTSDYNEQFF
TGTGCCAGCAGCTTACACGGGACTAGCGACTACAATGAGCAGTTCTTC
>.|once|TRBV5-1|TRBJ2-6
CASSLSSHSGANVLTF
TGCGCCAGCAGCCTCTCCAGTCACTCTGGGGCCAACGTCCTGACTTTC
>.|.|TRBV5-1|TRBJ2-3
CASSSISRGSGADTQYF
TGCGCCAGCAGCTCTATTTCGCGGGGCAGCGGTGCAGATACGCAGTATTTT
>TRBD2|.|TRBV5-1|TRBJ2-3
CATKSGSGGTDTQYF
TGCGCCACCAAATCGGGGAGCGGGGGCACAGATACGCAGTATTTT
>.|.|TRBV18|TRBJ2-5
CASSPPGRQETQYF
TGTGCCAGCTCACCACCGGGAAGACAAGAGACCCAGTACTTC
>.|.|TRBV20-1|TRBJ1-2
CSARGDYGYTF
TGCAGTGCTAGGGGGGACTATGGCTACACCTTC
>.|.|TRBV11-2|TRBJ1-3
CASSPGGNTIYF
TGTGCCAGCAGCCCCGGGGGAAACACCATATATTTT
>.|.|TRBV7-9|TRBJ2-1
CASSLFIAEQFF
TGTGCCAGCAGCTTATTTATCGCTGAGCAGTTCTTC
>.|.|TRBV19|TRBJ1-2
CASSDSPGSRYGYTF
TGTGCCAGTAGTGATTCCCCCGGGTCTCGGTATGGCTACACCTTC
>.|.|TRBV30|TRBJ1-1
CAWTPTGYNTEAFF
TGTGCCTGGACTCCGACAGGCTATAACACTGAAGCTTTCTTT
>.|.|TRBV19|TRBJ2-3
CASSIITGVDTQYF
TGTGCCAGTAGTATTATAACGGGGGTAGATACGCAGTATTTT
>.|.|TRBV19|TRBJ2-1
CASSRTVDLNEQFF
TGTGCCAGTAGTAGGACAGTCGATCTCAATGAGCAGTTCTTC
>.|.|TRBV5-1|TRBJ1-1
CASSLAGQPAGGTEAFF
TGCGCCAGCAGCTTGGCGGGTCAGCCAGCCGGGGGGACTGAAGCTTTCTTT
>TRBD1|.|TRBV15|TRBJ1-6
CATNNRDRGLGSPLHF
TGTGCCACCAACAACCGGGACAGGGGGCTAGGTTCACCCCTCCACTTT
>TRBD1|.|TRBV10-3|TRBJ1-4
CAIRAGTDNEKLFF
TGTGCCATCAGAGCCGGGACAGATAATGAAAAACTGTTTTTT
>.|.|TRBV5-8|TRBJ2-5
CASSKGEGLALETQYF
TGTGCCAGCAGCAAGGGGGAAGGGCTAGCGTTGGAGACCCAGTACTTC
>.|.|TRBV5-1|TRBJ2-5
CASSLDGSQETQYF
TGCGCCAGCAGCTTGGATGGGAGCCAAGAGACCCAGTACTTC
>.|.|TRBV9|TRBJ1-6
CASSVDGGGSSPLHF
TGTGCCAGCAGCGTAGACGGCGGCGGGAGTTCACCCCTCCACTTT
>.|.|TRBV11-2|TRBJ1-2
CASTLGRSYGYTF
TGTGCCAGCACGCTAGGACGGTCCTATGGCTACACCTTC
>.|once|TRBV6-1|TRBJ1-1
CASRGQKIEAFF
TGTGCCAGCAGAGGACAGAAAATAGAAGCTTTCTTT
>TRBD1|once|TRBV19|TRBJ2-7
CASSIGGGWYEQYF
TGTGCCAGTAGTATAGGAGGGGGCTGGTACGAGCAGTACTTC
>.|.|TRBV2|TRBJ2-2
CASSEKGYGGELFF
TGTGCCAGCAGTGAGAAGGGCTATGGCGGGGAGCTGTTTTTT